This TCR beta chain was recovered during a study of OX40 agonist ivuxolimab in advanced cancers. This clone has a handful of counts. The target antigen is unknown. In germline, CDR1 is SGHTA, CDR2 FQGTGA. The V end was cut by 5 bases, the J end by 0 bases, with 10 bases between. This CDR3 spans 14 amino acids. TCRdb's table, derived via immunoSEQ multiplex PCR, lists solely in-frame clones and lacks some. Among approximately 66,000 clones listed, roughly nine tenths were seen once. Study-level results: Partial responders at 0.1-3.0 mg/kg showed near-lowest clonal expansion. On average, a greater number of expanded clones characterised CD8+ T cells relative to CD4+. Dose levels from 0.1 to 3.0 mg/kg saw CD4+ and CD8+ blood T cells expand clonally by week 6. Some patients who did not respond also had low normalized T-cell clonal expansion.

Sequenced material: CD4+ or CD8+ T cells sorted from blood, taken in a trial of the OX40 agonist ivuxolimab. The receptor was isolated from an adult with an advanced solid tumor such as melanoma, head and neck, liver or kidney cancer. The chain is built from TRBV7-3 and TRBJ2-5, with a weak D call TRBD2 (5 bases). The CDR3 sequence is CASSPDGNQETQYF. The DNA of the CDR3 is TGTGCCAGCAGCCCAGACGGGAACCAAGAGACCCAGTACTTC.